One sample yielded the 10 T cell receptor beta chains listed below, sequenced in a study of T-cell reconstitution after alpha-beta-depleted transplantation in children. Unique molecular identifiers tagged the TCRbeta library. TCRdb fed the PCR reads into MiXCR, producing one record per CDR3 protein. The data show roughly 280,000 distinct CDR3 sequences, about 9.9% seen once. Source: peripheral blood, taken 180 days after TCRalphabeta/CD19-depleted stem cell transplant. All receptors derive from a male patient between 2 and 9 years old who had a stem cell transplant for chronic granulomatous disease, so the T cells may come from the graft donor.

In this sample, this clonotype turned up many times. The gene calls are TRBV5-5 and TRBJ2-7; either TRBD1 or TRBD2 may supply D (5 bases each). V was trimmed by 1 base and J by 2 bases, leaving 16 bases between them. Per germline, CDR1 SGHKS and CDR2 YYEKEE (reference sequence). This CDR3 comprises 16 residues. In DNA form, the CDR3 reads TGTGCCAGCAGCTTGTCGACCGGGACGTCTACCTACGAGCAGTACTTC. Translating it yields CASSLSTGTSTYEQYF.

Ten or more counts support this clonotype. V and J are TRBV4-3 and TRBJ2-2; D tentatively reads TRBD1 or TRBD2 (5 bases each). The CDR3 sequence is 15 residues long. V was pared by 6 bases and J by 3 bases, with 14 bases between. Germline loops: CDR1 LGHNA, CDR2 YSLEER. CDR3 in amino acids: CASRGDLEDTGELFF. CDR3 nucleotides: TGCGCCAGCAGGGGGGACCTCGAGGACACCGGGGAGCTGTTTTTT.

This clonotype was found many times. This rearrangement joins TRBV2 to TRBJ2-2; TRBD2 is a possible D gene (5 bases). Deletions cut 7 bases from V and 7 bases from J, with 13 bases between. Per germline, CDR1 SNHLY and CDR2 FYNNEI. The CDR3 totals 13 residues. CDR3 sequence reads: CASMRAIFGELFF. The DNA of the CDR3 is TGTGCCAGCATGAGGGCAATATTCGGGGAGCTGTTTTTT. Looking up the rest from reference TRBV2 and TRBJ2-2 gives the full variable domain: EPEVTQTPSHQVTQMGQEVILRCVPISNHLYFYWYRQILGQKVEFLVSFYNNEISEKSEIFDDQFSVERPDGSNFTLKIRSTKLEDSAMYFCASMRAIFGELFFGEGSRLTVL.

This clonotype was seen repeatedly, ten times or more. The chain employs TRBV6-5 and TRBJ2-7; D perhaps matches TRBD2 (7 bases). This CDR3 contains 15 residues. V lost 0 bases, J lost 3 bases, and 12 bases lay in between. CDR1 is MNHEY and CDR2 is SVGAGI in the germline V gene. The CDR3 coding sequence is TGTGCCAGCAGTTACTCGCGAAGGGGGGGCTACGAGCAGTACTTC. Amino acids: CASSYSRRGGYEQYF.

At least ten counts were recorded for this clonotype. The chain employs TRBV6-1 and TRBJ2-3; 9 positions match TRBD2. J gave up 7 bases and V 6 bases, and 8 bases lay outside the gene matches. Germline V gene data show CDR1 as MNHNS and CDR2 as SASEGT. The CDR3 contains 14 residues. Here the CDR3 DNA reads TGTGCCAGCAGACCCGGGACTAGCCTGAATACGCAGTATTTT. Protein sequence: CASRPGTSLNTQYF.

This clonotype was recorded at least ten times. The chain has TRBV12-3 or TRBV12-4 and TRBJ2-7; weak D call: TRBD2 (5 bases). Deletions cut 3 bases from V and 2 bases from J, with 8 bases between. The CDR3 runs to 13 residues. This chain's CDR3 is CASSFEGTYEQYF. The CDR3 DNA reads TGTGCCAGCAGTTTTGAGGGTACCTACGAGCAGTACTTC.

This clonotype was seen ten or more times. CDR3 bases: TGTGCCACCAGCTCCCTTGGGGCGGTGGAGACCCAGTACTTC. Translation gives CATSSLGAVETQYF. The chain has TRBV15 and TRBJ2-5, with D maybe TRBD1 (5 bases). Trimming took off 5 bases at V and 5 bases at J, with 15 bases between the two ends. This CDR3 spans 14 amino acids. Germline V gene data show CDR1 as LNHNV and CDR2 as YYDKDF (reference sequence).

The sample holds many counts of this clonotype. The chain links TRBV23-1 to TRBJ2-7; 7 bases map to TRBD2. TRBV23-1 qualifies as an ORF whose function is uncertain. The V gene end was trimmed by 10 bases and the J gene end by 0 bases; junction bases not matched to a gene: 6. This CDR3 region has 13 residues. CDR3 amino acids: CANIRDYSYEQYF. For the CDR3, the DNA is TGCGCCAATATCCGGGACTACTCCTACGAGCAGTACTTC.

This clonotype was counted many times. The chain recombines TRBV20-1 with TRBJ1-2; D gene ambiguous. This CDR3 has 13 residues. The V end lost 6 bases, the J end lost 1 base, and 12 bases lay between the germline ends. Germline assignment: CDR1 DFQATT and CDR2 SNEGSKA (reference sequence). As DNA, the CDR3 is TGCAGTGCCCCAGGACGGTATAACTATGGCTACACCTTC. Residues: CSAPGRYNYGYTF.

This clonotype occurred a few times. This chain links TRBV28 with TRBJ2-2, with no clear D. The V end was cut by 5 bases, the J end by 7 bases, with 17 bases between. Germline V gene lookup returns CDR1 MDHEN and CDR2 SYDVKM. The CDR3 extends over 15 amino acids. DNA for the CDR3: TGTGCCAGCAGTCCCTACGACACGTATATCGGGGAGCTGTTTTTT. It yields the protein CASSPYDTYIGELFF.